These T cell receptor beta chains were read from a single sample in a study of cytomegalovirus exposure and HLA in healthy donors. Assay: immunoSEQ multiplex PCR; the TCRdb copy retains only in-frame clones and omits some. Of 80,000 to 100,000 clones listed, 87% are singletons. Sequencing input: PBMCs. The receptor set was obtained from a woman in her twenties or thirties in good health and CMV-seronegative. The CDR3 runs from the conserved cysteine through the conserved F or W. D genes are given only for firm matches. Rows give clone size only sometimes, using once, few, many, or a class for an expanded clone.

size: once; V: TRBV30; D: NA; CDR3: CAWSAGRDRNDSYTF
size: NA; V: TRBV29-1; D: NA; CDR3: CSAAPTGNEQFF
size: NA; V: TRBV2; D: NA; CDR3: CASSVGNENIQYF
size: NA; V: TRBV5-1; D: NA; CDR3: CASSNPGTSQYF
size: NA; V: TRBV29-1; D: TRBD2; CDR3: CSVVGGAGANVLTF
size: once; V: TRBV7-3; D: NA; CDR3: CASSLTGTPNTEAFF
size: NA; V: TRBV4-3; D: TRBD1; CDR3: CASSQSDRVNEQFF
size: NA; V: TRBV27; D: TRBD1; CDR3: CASSSINSDRGWDEKLFF
size: once; V: TRBV6-5; D: NA; CDR3: CASSYSTQAYGYTF
size: NA; V: TRBV29-1; D: TRBD2; CDR3: CSVQGTSGSTYEQYF
size: NA; V: TRBV28; D: TRBD2; CDR3: CASSSGGEQYF
size: NA; V: TRBV14; D: NA; CDR3: CASSNMGHNYGYTF
size: NA; V: TRBV10-3; D: TRBD2; CDR3: CAIGTSGASTDTQYF
size: NA; V: TRBV29-1; D: TRBD1; CDR3: CSVTPGQYYEQYF
size: NA; V: TRBV6-1; D: NA; CDR3: CASSRTETYGYTF
size: NA; V: TRBV18; D: TRBD1; CDR3: CASSLRTGNSEKLFF
size: NA; V: TRBV11-2; D: TRBD1; CDR3: CASSLAGTGSNYEQYF
size: once; V: TRBV28; D: TRBD1; CDR3: CASSHRDRANTIYF
size: NA; V: TRBV7-3; D: NA; CDR3: CASSRGGGGDTQYF
size: NA; V: TRBV2; D: TRBD1; CDR3: CASRATGLNEQYF
size: NA; V: TRBV6-6; D: NA; CDR3: CASELGANYGYTF
size: NA; V: TRBV9; D: NA; CDR3: CASSVGGEQFF
size: NA; V: TRBV7-3; D: TRBD2; CDR3: CASSREIAGPYNEQFF
size: NA; V: TRBV19; D: NA; CDR3: CASTTALRGREKLFF